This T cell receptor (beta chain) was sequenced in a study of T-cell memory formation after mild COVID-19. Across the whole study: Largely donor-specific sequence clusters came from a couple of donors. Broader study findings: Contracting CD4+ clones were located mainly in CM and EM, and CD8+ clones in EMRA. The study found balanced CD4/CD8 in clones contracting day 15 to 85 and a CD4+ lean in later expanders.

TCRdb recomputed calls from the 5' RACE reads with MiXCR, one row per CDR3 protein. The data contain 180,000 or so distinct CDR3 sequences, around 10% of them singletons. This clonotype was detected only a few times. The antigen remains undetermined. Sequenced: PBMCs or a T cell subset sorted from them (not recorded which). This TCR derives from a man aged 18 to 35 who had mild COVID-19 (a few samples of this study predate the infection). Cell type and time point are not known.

CDR3 coding DNA: TGTGCCAGCAGCCAAGACCTGACTAGCGGATACACCGGGGAGCTGTTTTTT. Its translation: CASSQDLTSGYTGELFF. This sequence joins TRBV5-6 and TRBJ2-2; 9 bases are shared with TRBD2. CDR1 and CDR2 (germline): SGHDT, YYEEEE. The V and J ends lost 4 bases and 3 bases, in that order; junction bases with no gene match: 10. CDR3 size: 17 residues.